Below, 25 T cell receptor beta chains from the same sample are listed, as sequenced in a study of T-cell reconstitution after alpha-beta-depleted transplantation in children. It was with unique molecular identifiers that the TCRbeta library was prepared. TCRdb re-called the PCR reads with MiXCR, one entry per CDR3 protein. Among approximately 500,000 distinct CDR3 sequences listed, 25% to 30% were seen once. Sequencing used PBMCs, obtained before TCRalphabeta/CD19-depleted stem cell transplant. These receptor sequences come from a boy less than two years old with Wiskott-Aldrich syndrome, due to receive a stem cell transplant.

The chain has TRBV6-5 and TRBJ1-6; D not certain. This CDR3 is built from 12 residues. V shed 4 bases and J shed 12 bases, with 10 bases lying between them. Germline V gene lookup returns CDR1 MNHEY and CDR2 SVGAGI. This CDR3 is CASSLPGLPLHF. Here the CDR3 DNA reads TGTGCCAGCAGTTTACCAGGCTTACCCCTCCACTTT.

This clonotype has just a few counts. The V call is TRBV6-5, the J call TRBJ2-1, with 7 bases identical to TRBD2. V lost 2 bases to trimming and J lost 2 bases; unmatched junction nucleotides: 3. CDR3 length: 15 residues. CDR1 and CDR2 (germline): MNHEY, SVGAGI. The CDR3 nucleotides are TGTGCCAGCAGTTACGGCGGGAGTGCCTACAATGAGCAGTTCTTC. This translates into CASSYGGSAYNEQFF.

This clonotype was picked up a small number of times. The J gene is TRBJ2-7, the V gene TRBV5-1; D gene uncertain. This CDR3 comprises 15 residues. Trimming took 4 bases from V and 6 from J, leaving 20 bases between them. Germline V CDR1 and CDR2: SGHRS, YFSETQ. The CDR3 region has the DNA TGCGCCAGCAGCCTGGGGATAGGGCCTTCCCGCGAGCAGTACTTC. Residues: CASSLGIGPSREQYF.

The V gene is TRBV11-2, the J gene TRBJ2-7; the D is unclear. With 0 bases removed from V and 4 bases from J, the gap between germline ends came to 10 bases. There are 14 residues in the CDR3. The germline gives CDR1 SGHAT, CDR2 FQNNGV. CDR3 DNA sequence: TGTGCCAGCAGCTTAGATCTGGCAACGTACGAGCAGTACTTC. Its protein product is CASSLDLATYEQYF.

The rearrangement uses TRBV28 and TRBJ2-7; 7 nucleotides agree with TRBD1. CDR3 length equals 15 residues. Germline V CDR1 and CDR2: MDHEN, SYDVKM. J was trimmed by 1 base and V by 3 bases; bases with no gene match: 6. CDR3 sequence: CASSLTGDRSYEQYF. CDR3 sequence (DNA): TGTGCCAGCAGTTTGACCGGGGACAGATCCTACGAGCAGTACTTC.

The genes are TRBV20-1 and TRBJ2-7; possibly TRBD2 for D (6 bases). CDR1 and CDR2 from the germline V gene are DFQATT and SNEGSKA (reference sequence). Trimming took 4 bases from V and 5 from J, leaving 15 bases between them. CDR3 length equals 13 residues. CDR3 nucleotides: TGCAGTGCTACGGGGGATCGAACGAACGAGCAGTACTTC. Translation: CSATGDRTNEQYF.

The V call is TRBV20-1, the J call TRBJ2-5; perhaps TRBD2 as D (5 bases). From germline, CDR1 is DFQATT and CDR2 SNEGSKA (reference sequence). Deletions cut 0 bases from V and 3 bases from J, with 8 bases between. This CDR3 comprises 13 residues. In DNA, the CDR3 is TGCAGTGCTAGAGATACTAGGAAAGAGACCCAGTACTTC. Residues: CSARDTRKETQYF.

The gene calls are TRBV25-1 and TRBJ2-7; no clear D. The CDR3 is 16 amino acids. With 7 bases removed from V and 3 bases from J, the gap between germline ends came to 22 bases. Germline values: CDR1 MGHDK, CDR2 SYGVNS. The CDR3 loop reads CASTARGSPSLYEQYF. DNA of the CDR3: TGTGCCAGCACCGCTCGAGGATCCCCCTCTCTCTACGAGCAGTACTTC.

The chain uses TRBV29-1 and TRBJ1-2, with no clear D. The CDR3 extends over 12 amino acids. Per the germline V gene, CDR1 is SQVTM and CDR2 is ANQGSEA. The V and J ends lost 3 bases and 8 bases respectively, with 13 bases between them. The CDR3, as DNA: TGCAGCGTTGATGGGTGGGCATACGGCTACACCTTC. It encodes CSVDGWAYGYTF.

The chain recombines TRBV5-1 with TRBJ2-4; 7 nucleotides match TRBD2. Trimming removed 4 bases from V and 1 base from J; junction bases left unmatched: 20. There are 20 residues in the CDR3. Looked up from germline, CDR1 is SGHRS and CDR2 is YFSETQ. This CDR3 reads CASSQRPFGWGGVAKNIQYF. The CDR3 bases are TGCGCCAGCAGCCAACGACCATTCGGATGGGGAGGGGTTGCCAAAAACATTCAGTACTTC.

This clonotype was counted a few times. Written as DNA, the CDR3 is TGTGCCAGCAGTTACTCGTCCGGCCTGAATGAGCAGTTCTTC. It yields the protein CASSYSSGLNEQFF. This chain uses TRBV6-5 with TRBJ2-1; D is uncertain. The CDR3 is 14 amino acids. Germline assignment: CDR1 MNHEY and CDR2 SVGAGI. V lost 0 bases, J lost 7 bases, and 10 bases lay in between.

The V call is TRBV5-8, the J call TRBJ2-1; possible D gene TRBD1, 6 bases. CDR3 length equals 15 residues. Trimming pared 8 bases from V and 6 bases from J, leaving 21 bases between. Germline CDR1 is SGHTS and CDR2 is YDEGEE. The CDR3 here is CARKFKGEFSNEQFF. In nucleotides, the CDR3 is TGTGCCAGAAAGTTTAAGGGGGAGTTTAGCAATGAGCAGTTCTTC.

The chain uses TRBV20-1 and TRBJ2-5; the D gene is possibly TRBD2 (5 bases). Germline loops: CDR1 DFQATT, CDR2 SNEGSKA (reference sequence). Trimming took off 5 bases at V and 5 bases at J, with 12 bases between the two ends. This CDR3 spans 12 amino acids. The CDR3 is CSALRAGETQYF. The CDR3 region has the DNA TGCAGTGCTTTGCGGGCTGGGGAGACCCAGTACTTC.

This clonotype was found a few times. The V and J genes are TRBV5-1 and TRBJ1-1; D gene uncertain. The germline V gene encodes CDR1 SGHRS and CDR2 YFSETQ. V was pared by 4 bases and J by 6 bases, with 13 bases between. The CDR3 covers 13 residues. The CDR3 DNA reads TGCGCCAGCAGCCTTCAAATCAGCGCTGAAGCTTTCTTT. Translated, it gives CASSLQISAEAFF.

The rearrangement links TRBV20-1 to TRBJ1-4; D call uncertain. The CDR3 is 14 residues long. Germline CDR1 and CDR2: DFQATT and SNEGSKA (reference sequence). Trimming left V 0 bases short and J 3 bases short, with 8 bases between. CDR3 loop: CSARDGWANEKLFF. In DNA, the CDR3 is TGCAGTGCTAGAGATGGTTGGGCTAATGAAAAACTGTTTTTT.

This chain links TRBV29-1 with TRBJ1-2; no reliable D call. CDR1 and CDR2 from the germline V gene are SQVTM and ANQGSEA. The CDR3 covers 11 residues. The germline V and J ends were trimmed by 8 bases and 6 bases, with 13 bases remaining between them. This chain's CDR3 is CSTYLNDGYTF. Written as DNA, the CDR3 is TGCAGCACGTACCTCAATGATGGCTACACCTTC.

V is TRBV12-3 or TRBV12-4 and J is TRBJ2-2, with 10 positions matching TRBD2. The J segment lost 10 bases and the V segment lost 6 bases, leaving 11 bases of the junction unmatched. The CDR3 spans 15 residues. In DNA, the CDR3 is TGTGCCAGCAGCCTCGGGGCTAGCGGGAGTCAGGAGCTGTTTTTT. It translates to CASSLGASGSQELFF.

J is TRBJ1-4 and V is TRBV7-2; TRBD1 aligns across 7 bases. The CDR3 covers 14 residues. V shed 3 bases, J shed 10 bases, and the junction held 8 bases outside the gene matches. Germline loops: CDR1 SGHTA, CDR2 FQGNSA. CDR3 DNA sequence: TGTGCCAGCAGCTTCCTTACCCAGGGGGGAAAACTGTTTTTT. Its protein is CASSFLTQGGKLFF. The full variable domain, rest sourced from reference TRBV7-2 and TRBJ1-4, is GAGVSQSPSNKVTEKGKDVELRCDPISGHTALYWYRQSLGQGLEFLIYFQGNSAPDKSGLPSDRFSAERTGGSVSTLTIQRTQQEDSAVYLCASSFLTQGGKLFFGSGTQLSVL.

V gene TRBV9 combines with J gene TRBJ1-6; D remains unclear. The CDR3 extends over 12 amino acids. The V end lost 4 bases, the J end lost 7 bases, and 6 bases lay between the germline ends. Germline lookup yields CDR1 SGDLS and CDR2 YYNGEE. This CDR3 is CASSRLNSPLHF. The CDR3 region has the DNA TGTGCCAGCAGCAGATTGAATTCACCCCTCCACTTT.

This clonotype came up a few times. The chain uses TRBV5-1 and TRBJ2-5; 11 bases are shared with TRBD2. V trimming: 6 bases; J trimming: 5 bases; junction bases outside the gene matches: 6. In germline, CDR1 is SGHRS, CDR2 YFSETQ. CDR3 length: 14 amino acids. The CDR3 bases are TGCGCCAGCAACGGAGCTAGCGGGAGGGAGACCCAGTACTTC. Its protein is CASNGASGRETQYF.

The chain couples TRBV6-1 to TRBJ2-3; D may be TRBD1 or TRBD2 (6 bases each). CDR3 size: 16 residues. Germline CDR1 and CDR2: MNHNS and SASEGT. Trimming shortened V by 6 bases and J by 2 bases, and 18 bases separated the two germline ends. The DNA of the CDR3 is TGTGCCAGCAGGAGGGGGGTAGACGAGTACACAGATACGCAGTATTTT. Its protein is CASRRGVDEYTDTQYF.

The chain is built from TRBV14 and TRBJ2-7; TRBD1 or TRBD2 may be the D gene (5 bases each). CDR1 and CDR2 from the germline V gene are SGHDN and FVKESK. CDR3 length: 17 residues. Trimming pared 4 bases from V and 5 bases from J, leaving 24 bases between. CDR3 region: CASSPSPRGLDLHEQYF. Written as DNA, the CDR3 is TGTGCCAGCAGCCCTTCACCACGGGGCTTGGACCTCCACGAGCAGTACTTC. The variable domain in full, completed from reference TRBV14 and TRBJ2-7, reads EAGVTQFPSHSVIEKGQTVTLRCDPISGHDNLYWYRRVMGKEIKFLLHFVKESKQDESGMPNNRFLAERTGGTYSTLKVQPAELEDSGVYFCASSPSPRGLDLHEQYFGPGTRLTVT.

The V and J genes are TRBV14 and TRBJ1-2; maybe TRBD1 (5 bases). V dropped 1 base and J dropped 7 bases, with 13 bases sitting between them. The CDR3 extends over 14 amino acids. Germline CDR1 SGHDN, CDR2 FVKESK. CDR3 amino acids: CASSQGPGRGGYTF. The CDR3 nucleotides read TGTGCCAGCAGCCAAGGCCCAGGGAGGGGTGGCTACACCTTC.

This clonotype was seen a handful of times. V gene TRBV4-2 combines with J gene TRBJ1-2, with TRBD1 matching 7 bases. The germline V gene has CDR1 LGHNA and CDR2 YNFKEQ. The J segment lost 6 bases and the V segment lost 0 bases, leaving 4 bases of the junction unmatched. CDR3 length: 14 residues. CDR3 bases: TGTGCCAGCAGCCAAGATACCAGGGGGAATGGCTACACCTTC. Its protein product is CASSQDTRGNGYTF.

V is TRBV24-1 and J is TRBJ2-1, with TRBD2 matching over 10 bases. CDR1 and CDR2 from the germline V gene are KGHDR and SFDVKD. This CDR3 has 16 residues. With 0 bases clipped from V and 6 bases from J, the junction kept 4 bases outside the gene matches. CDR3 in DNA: TGTGCCACCAGTGATTTGCCGGCTAGCGGGAGCAATGAGCAGTTCTTC. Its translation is CATSDLPASGSNEQFF.